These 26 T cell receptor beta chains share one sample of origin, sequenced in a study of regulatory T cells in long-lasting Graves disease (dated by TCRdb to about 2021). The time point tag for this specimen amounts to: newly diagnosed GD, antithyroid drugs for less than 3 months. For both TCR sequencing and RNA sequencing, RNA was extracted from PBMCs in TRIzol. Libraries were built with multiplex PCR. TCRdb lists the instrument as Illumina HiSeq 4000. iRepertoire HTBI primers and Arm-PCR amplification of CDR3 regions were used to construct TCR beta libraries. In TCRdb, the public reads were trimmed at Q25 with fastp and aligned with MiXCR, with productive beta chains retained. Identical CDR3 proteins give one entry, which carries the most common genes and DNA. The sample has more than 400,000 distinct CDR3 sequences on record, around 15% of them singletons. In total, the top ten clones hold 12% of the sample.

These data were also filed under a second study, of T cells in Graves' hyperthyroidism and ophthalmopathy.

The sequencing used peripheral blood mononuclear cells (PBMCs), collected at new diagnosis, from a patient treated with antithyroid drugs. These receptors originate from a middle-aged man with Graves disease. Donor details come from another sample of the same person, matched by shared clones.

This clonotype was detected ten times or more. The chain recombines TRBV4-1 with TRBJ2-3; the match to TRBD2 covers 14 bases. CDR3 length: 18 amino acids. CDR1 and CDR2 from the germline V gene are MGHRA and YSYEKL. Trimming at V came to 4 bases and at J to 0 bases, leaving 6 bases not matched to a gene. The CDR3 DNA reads TGCGCCAGCAGCCCCCGACTAGCGGGAGGGCCCAGCACAGATACGCAGTATTTT. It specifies CASSPRLAGGPSTDTQYF.

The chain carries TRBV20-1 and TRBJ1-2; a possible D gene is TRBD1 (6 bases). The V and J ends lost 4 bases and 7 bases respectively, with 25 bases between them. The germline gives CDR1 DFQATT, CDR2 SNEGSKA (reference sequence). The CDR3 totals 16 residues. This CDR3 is CSAILGQLLSSGGYTF. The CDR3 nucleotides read TGCAGTGCTATCCTTGGACAGCTGTTGAGTTCCGGTGGCTACACCTTC.

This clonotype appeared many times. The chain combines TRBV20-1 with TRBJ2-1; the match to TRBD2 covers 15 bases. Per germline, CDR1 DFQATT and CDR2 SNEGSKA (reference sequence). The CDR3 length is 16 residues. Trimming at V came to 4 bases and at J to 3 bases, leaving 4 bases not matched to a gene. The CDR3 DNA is TGCAGTGCTACGTGGACTAGCGGGAGGGGCTACAATGAGCAGTTCTTC. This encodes CSATWTSGRGYNEQFF.

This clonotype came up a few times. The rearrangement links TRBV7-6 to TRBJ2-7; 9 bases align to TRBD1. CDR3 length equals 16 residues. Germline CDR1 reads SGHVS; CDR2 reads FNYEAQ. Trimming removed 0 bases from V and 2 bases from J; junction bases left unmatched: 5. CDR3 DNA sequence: TGTGCCAGCAGCTTAGCAGCCGGGACAGGGACCTACGAGCAGTACTTC. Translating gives CASSLAAGTGTYEQYF.

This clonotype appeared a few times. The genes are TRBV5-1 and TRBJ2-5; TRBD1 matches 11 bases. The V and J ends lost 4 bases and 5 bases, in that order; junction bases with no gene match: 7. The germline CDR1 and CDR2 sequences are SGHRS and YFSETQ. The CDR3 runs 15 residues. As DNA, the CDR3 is TGCGCCAGCAGCAGGACAGGGGGCTTGGAGGAGACCCAGTACTTC. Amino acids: CASSRTGGLEETQYF.

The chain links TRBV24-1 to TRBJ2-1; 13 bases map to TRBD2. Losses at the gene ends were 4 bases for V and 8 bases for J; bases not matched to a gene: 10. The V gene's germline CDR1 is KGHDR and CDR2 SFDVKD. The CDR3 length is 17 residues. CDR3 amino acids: CATSDRSTSGRRDEQFF. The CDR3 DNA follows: TGTGCCACCAGTGACCGATCGACTAGCGGGAGGAGGGATGAGCAGTTCTTC.

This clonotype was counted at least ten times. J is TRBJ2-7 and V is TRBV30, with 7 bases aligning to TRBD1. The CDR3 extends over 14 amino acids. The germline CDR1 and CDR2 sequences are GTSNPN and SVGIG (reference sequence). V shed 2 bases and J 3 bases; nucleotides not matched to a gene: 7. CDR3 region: CAWSIRDSYYEQYF. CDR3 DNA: TGTGCCTGGAGTATCCGGGACAGTTACTACGAGCAGTACTTC. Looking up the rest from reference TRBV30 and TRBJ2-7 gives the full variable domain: SQTIHQWPATLVQPVGSPLSLECTVEGTSNPNLYWYRQAAGRGLQLLFYSVGIGQISSEVPQNLSASRPQDRQFILSSKKLLLSDSGFYLCAWSIRDSYYEQYFGPGTRLTVT.

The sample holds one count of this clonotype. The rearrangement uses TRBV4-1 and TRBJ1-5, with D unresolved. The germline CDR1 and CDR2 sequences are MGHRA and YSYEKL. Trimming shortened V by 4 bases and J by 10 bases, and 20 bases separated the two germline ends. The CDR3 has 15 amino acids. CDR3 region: CASSLSPGPNDPQHF. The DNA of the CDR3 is TGCGCCAGCAGCCTATCACCGGGTCCCAATGATCCCCAGCATTTT.

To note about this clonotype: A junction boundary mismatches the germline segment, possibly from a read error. CDR3 nucleotide sequence: TGTGCCAGCAGTTACTCTGGATTTATGAACACTAAAGCTTTCTTT. Translating it yields CASSYSGFMNTKAFF. The rearrangement links TRBV6-2 or TRBV6-3 to TRBJ1-1; no clear D. The germline CDR1 and CDR2 sequences are MNHEY and SVGEGT. This CDR3 is built from 15 residues.

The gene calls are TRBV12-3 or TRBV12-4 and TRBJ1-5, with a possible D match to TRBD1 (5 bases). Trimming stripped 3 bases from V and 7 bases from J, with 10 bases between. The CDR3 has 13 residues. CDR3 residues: CASSLTAAQPQHF. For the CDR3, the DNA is TGTGCCAGCAGTTTGACAGCGGCGCAGCCCCAGCATTTT.

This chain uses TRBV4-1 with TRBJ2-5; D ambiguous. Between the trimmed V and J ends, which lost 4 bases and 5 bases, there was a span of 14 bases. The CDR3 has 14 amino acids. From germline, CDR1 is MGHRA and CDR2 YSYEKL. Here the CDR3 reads CASSLFPTGETQYF. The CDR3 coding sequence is TGCGCCAGCAGCCTCTTCCCCACTGGGGAGACCCAGTACTTC.

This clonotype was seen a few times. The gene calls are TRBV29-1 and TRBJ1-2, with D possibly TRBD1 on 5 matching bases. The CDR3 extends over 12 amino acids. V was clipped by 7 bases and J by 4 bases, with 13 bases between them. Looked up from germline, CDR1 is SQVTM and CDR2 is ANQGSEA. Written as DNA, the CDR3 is TGCAGCGCTGGACGTGACAGCTATGGCTACACCTTC. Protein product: CSAGRDSYGYTF.

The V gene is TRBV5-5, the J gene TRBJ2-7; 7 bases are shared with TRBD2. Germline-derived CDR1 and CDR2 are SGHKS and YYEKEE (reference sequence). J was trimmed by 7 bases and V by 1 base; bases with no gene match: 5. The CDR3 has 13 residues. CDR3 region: CASSLTSVWEQYF. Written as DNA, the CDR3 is TGTGCCAGCAGCTTGACTAGCGTTTGGGAGCAGTACTTC. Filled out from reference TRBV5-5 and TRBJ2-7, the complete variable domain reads DAGVTQSPTHLIKTRGQQVTLRCSPISGHKSVSWYQQVLGQGPQFIFQYYEKEERGRGNFPDRFSARQFPNYSSELNVNALLLGDSALYLCASSLTSVWEQYFGPGTRLTVT.

CDR3 sequence reads: CASSQDAGRGHNEQFF. CDR3 coding DNA: TGCGCCAGCAGCCAAGACGCTGGCAGGGGGCACAATGAGCAGTTCTTC. The rearrangement joins TRBV4-1 to TRBJ2-1, with 8 bases that match TRBD1. Germline values: CDR1 MGHRA, CDR2 YSYEKL. After removal of 0 bases from V and 5 bases from J, the junction contained 6 bases not matched to a gene. This CDR3 region has 16 residues.

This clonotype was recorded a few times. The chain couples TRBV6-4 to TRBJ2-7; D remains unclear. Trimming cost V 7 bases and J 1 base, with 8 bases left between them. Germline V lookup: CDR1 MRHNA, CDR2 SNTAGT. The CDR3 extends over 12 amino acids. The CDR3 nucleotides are TGTGCCAGCATCTTACTATCCTACGAGCAGTACTTC. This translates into CASILLSYEQYF.

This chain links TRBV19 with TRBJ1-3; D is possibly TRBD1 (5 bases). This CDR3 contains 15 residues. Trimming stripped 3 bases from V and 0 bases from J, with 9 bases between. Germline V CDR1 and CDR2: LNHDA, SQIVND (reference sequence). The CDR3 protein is CASSIRQYSGNTIYF. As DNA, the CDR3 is TGTGCCAGTAGTATCCGACAGTACTCTGGAAACACCATATATTTT. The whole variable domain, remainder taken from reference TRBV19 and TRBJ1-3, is DGGITQSPKYLFRKEGQNVTLSCEQNLNHDAMYWYRQDPGQGLRLIYYSQIVNDFQKGDIAEGYSVSREKKESFPLTVTSAQKNPTAFYLCASSIRQYSGNTIYFGEGSWLTVV.

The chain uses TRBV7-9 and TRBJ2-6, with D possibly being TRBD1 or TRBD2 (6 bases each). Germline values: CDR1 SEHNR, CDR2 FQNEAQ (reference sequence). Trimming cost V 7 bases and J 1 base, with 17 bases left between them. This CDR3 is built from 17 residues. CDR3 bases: TGTGCCAGCACCCCGGTGGGGGGCATGTCTGGGGCCAACGTCCTGACTTTC. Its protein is CASTPVGGMSGANVLTF.

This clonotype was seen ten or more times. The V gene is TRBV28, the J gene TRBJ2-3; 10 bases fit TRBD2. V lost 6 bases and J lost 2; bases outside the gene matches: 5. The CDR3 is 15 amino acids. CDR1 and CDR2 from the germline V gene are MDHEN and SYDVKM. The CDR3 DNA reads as TGTGCCAGCAGCTTACTAGCGGGAAACACAGATACGCAGTATTTT. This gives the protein CASSLLAGNTDTQYF.

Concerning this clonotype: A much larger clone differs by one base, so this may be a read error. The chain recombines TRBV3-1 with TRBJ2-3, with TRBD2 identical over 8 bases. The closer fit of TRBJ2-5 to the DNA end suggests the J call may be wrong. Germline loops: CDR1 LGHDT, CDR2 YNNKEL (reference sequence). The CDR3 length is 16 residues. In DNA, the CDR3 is TGTGCCAGCAGCCAAGCTGGACTAGCCCTACAAGAGAGCCAGTACTTC. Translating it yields CASSQAGLALQESQYF.

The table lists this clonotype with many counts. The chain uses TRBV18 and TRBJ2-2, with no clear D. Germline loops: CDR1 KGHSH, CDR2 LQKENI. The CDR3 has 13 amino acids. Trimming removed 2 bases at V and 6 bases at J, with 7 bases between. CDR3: CASSPTVPGELFF. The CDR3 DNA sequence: TGTGCCAGCTCACCAACAGTCCCCGGGGAGCTGTTTTTT.

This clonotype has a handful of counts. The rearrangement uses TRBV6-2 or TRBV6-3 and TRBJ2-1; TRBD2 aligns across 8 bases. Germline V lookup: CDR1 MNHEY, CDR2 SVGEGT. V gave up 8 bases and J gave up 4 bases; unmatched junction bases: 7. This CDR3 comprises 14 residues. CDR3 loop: CASGPSGSYNEQFF. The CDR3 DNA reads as TGTGCCAGCGGCCCCAGCGGGAGTTACAATGAGCAGTTCTTC.

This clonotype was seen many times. The CDR3 is CASSLTTGRFTYEQYF. In DNA, the CDR3 is TGTGCCAGCAGCTTAACAACAGGCCGGTTCACCTACGAGCAGTACTTC. The genes are TRBV7-9 and TRBJ2-7, with D tentatively TRBD1 (5 bases). This CDR3 contains 16 residues. Germline loops: CDR1 SEHNR, CDR2 FQNEAQ (reference sequence). V shed 2 bases and J shed 2 bases, with 16 bases lying between them.

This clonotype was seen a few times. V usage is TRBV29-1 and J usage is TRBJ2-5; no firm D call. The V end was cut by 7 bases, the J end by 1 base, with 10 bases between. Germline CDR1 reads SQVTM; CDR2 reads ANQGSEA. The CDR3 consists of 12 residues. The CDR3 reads CSGARAQETQYF. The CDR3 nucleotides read TGCAGCGGTGCCCGGGCCCAAGAGACCCAGTACTTC.

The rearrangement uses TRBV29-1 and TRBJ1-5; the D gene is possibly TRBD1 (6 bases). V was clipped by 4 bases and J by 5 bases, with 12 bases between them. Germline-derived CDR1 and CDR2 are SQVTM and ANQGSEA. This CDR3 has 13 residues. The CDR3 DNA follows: TGCAGCGTTGGGTGGGGGGGCGATCAGCCCCAGCATTTT. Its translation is CSVGWGGDQPQHF. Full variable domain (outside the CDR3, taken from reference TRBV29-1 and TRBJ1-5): SAVISQKPSRDICQRGTSLTIQCQVDSQVTMMFWYRQQPGQSLTLIATANQGSEATYESGFVIDKFPISRPNLTFSTLTVSNMSPEDSSIYLCSVGWGGDQPQHFGDGTRLSIL.

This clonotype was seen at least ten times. CDR3 residues: CASSQRGGNEQYF. CDR3 in DNA: TGTGCCAGCAGCCAACGAGGGGGGAACGAGCAGTACTTC. The rearrangement uses TRBV3-1 and TRBJ2-7; TRBD1 or TRBD2 may be the D gene (6 bases each). Per the germline V gene, CDR1 is LGHDT and CDR2 is YNNKEL (reference sequence). There are 13 residues in the CDR3. Trimming removed 2 bases at V and 5 bases at J, with 10 bases between.

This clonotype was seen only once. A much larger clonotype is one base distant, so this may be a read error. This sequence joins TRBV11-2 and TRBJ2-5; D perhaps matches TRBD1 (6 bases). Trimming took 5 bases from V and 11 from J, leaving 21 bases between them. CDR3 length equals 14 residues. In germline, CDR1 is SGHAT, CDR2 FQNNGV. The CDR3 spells CASSTYRESYKQYF. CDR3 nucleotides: TGTGCCAGCAGCACCTACAGGGAAAGCTACAAGCAGTACTTC. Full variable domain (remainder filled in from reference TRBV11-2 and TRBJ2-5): EAGVAQSPRYKIIEKRQSVAFWCNPISGHATLYWYQQILGQGPKLLIQFQNNGVVDDSQLPKDRFSAERLKGVDSTLKIQPAKLEDSAVYLCASSTYRESYKQYFGPGTRLLVL.